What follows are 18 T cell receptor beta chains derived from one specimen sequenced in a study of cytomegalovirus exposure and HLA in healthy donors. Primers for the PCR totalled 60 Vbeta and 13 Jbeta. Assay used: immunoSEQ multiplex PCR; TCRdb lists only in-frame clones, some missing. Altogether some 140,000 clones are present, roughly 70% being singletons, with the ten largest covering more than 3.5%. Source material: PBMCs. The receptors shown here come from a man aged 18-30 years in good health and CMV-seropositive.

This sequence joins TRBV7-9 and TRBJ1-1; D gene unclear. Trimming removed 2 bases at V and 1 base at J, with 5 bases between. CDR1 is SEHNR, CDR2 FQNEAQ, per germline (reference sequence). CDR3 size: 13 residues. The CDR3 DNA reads TGTGCCAGCAGCTTATTCCAGAACACTGAAGCTTTCTTT. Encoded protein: CASSLFQNTEAFF.

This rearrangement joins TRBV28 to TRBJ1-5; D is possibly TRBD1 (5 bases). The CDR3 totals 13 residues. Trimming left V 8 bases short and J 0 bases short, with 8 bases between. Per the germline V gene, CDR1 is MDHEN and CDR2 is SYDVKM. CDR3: CASAGYSNQPQHF. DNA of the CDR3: TGTGCCAGCGCAGGGTATAGCAATCAGCCCCAGCATTTT.

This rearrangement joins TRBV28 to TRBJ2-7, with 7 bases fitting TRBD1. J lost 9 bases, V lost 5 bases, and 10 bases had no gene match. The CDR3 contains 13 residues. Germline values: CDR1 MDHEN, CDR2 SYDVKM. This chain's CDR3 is CASSPYRGLGQYF. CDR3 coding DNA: TGTGCCAGCAGTCCATACAGGGGCCTGGGGCAGTACTTC.

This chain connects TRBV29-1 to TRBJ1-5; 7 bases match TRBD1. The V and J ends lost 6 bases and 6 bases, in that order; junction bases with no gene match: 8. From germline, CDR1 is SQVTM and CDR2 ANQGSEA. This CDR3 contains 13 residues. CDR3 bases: TGCAGCGTGGTGAAGGGGGCAGGTCAGCCCCAGCATTTT. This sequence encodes CSVVKGAGQPQHF.

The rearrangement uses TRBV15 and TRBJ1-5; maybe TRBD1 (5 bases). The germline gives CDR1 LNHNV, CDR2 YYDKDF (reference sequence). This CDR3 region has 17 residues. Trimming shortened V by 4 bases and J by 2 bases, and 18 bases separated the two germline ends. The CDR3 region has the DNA TGTGCCACCAGCATCGGTTCCCAGGGATGGGGCAATCAGCCCCAGCATTTT. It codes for CATSIGSQGWGNQPQHF.

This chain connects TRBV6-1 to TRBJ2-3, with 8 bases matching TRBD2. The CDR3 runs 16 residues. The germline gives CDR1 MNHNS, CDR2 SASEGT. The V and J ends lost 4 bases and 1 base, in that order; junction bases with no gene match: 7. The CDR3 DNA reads TGTGCCAGCAGTGCCCAGGTGCGGGGGGGCACAGATACGCAGTATTTT. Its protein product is CASSAQVRGGTDTQYF.

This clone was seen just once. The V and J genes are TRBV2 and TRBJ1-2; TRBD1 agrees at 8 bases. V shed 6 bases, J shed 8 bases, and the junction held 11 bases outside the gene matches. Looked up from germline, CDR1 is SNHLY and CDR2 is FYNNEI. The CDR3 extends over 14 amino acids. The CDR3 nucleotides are TGTGCCAGCAGGCTTCCGGGACAGGCTTTCGGCTACACCTTC. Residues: CASRLPGQAFGYTF.

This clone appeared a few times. This CDR3 reads CASSSEDGHRGPQHF. The CDR3 DNA reads TGTGCCAGCAGTTCCGAAGACGGACACAGGGGGCCCCAGCATTTT. The rearrangement joins TRBV28 to TRBJ1-5; 7 bases agree with TRBD1. The V segment lost 4 bases and the J segment 9 bases; nucleotides outside the gene matches: 12. The CDR3 runs 15 residues. CDR1 and CDR2 (germline): MDHEN, SYDVKM.

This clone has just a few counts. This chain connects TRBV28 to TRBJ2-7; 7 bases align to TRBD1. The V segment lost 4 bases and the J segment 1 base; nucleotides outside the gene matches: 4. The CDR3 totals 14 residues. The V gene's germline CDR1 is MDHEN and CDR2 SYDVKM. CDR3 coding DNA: TGTGCCAGCAGTTCGGGACAGAGTTCCTACGAGCAGTACTTC. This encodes CASSSGQSSYEQYF.

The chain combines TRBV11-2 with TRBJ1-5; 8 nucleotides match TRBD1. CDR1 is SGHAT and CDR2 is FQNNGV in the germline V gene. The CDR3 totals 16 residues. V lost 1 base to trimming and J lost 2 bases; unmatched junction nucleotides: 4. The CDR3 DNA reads TGTGCCAGCAGCTTAGTTATGGACAGGGGCAATCAGCCCCAGCATTTT. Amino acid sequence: CASSLVMDRGNQPQHF.

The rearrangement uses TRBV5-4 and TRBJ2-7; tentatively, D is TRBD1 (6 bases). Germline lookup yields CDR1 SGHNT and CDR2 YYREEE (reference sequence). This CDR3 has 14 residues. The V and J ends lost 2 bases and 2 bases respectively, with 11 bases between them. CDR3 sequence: CASSFQGSTYEQYF. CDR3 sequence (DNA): TGTGCCAGCAGCTTTCAGGGGAGCACCTACGAGCAGTACTTC.

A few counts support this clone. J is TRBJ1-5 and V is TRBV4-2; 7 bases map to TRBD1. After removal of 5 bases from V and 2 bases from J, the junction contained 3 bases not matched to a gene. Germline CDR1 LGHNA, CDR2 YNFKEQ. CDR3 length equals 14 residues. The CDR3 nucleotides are TGTGCCAGCAGCTTAACAGGGGGCAATCAGCCCCAGCATTTT. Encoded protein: CASSLTGGNQPQHF.

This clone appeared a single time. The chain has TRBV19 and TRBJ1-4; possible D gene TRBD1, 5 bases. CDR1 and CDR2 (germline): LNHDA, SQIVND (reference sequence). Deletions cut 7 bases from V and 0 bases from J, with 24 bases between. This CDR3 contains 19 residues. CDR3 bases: TGTGCCAGTAATCCCAGTCTGGGGCGATTAATTACAACTAATGAAAAACTGTTTTTT. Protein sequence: CASNPSLGRLITTNEKLFF.

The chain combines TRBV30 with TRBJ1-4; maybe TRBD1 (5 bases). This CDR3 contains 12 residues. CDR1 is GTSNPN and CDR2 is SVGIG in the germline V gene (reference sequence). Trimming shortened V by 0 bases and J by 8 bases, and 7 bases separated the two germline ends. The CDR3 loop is CAWSVAGEKLFF. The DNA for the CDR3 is TGTGCCTGGAGTGTAGCAGGGGAAAAACTGTTTTTT. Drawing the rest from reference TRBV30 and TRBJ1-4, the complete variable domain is SQTIHQWPATLVQPVGSPLSLECTVEGTSNPNLYWYRQAAGRGLQLLFYSVGIGQISSEVPQNLSASRPQDRQFILSSKKLLLSDSGFYLCAWSVAGEKLFFGSGTQLSVL.

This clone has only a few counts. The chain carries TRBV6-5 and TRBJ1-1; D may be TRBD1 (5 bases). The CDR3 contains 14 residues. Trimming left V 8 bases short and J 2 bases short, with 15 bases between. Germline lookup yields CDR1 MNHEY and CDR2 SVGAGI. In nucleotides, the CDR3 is TGTGCCAGCCGACCCGGGACTCTCAACACTGAAGCTTTCTTT. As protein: CASRPGTLNTEAFF.

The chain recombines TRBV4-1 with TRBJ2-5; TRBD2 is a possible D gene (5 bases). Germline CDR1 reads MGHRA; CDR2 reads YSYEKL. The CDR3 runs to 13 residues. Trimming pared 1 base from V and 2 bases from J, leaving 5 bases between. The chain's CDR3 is CASSQGLQETQYF. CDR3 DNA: TGCGCCAGCAGCCAAGGACTACAAGAGACCCAGTACTTC.

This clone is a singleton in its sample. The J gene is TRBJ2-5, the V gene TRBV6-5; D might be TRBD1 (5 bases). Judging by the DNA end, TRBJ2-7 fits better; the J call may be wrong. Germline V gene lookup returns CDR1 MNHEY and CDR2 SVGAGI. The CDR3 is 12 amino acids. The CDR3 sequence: CASRESGNEQYF. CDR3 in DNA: TGTGCCAGCAGAGAATCAGGGAACGAGCAGTACTTC.

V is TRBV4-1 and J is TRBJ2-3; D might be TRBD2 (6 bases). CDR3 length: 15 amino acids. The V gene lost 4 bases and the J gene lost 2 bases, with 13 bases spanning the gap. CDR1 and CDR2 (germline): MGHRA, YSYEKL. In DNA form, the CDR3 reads TGCGCCAGCAGCCGCGGGGACCGTGACACAGATACGCAGTATTTT. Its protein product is CASSRGDRDTDTQYF.